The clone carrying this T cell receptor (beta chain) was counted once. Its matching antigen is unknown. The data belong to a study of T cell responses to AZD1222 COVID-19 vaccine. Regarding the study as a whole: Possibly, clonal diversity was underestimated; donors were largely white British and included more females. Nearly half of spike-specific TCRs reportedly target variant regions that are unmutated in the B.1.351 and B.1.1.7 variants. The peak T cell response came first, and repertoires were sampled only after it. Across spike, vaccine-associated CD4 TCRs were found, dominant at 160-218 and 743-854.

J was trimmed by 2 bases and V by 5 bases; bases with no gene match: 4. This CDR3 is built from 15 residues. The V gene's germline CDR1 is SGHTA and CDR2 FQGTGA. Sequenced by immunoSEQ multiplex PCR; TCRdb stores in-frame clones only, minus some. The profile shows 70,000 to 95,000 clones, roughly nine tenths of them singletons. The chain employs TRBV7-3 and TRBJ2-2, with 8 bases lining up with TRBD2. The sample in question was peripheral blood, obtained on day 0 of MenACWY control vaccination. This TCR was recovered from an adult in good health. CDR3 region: CASSRAGGNTGELFF. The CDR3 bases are TGTGCCAGCAGCCGCGCGGGAGGAAACACCGGGGAGCTGTTTTTT. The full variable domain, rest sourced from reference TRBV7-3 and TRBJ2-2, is GAGVSQTPSNKVTEKGKYVELRCDPISGHTALYWYRQSLGQGPEFLIYFQGTGAADDSGLPNDRFFAVRPEGSVSTLKIQRTERGDSAVYLCASSRAGGNTGELFFGEGSRLTVL.